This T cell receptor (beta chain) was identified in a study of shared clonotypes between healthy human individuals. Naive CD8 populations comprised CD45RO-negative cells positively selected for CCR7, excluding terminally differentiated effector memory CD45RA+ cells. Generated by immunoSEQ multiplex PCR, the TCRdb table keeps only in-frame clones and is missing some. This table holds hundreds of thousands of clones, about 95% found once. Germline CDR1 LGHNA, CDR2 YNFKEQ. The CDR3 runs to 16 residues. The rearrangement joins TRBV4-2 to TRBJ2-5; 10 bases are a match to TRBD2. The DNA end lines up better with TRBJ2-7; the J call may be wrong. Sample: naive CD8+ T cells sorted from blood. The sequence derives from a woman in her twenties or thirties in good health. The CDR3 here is CASSQESSGGTYEQYF. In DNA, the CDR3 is TGTGCCAGCAGCCAAGAGAGTAGCGGGGGGACCTACGAGCAGTACTTC.